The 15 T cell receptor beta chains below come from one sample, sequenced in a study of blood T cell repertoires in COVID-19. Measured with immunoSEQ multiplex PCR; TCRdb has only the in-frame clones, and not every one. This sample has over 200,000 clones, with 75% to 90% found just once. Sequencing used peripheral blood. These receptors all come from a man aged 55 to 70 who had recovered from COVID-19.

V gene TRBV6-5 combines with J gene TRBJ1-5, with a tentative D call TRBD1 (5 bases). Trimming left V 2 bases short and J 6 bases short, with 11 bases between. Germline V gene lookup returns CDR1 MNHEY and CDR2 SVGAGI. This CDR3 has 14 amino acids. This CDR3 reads CASSYRGEGQPQHF. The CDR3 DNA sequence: TGTGCCAGCAGTTACCGAGGGGAGGGTCAGCCCCAGCATTTT.

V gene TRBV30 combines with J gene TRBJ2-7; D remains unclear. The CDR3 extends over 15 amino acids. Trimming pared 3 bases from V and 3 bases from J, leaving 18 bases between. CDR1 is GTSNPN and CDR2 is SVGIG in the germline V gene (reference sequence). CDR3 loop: CAWSRPGPLNYEQYF. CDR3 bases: TGTGCCTGGAGCCGACCGGGTCCTTTAAACTACGAGCAGTACTTC.

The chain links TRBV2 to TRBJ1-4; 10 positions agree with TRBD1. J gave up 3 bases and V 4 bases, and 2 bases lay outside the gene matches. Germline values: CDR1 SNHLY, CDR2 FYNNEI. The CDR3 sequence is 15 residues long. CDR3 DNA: TGTGCCAGCAGTGCGACAGGGGGCCCTAATGAAAAACTGTTTTTT. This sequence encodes CASSATGGPNEKLFF.

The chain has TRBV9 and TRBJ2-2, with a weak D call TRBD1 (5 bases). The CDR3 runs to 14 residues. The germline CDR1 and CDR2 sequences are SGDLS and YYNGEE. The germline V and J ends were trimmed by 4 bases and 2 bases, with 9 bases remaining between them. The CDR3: CASSPDRNTGELFF. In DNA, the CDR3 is TGTGCCAGCAGCCCCGACAGAAACACCGGGGAGCTGTTTTTT.

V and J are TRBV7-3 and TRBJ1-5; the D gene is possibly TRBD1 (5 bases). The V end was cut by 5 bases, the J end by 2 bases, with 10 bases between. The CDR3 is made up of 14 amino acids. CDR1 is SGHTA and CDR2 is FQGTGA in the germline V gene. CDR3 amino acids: CASSQTGGNQPQHF. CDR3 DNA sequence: TGTGCCAGCAGCCAAACGGGGGGCAATCAGCCCCAGCATTTT.

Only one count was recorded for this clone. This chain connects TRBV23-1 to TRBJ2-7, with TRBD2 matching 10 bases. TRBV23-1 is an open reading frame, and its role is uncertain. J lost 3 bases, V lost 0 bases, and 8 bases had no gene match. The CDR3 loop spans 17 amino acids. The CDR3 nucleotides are TGCGCCAGCAGTCAATCGCGACAGCGGGGGGGCCGCTACGAGCAGTACTTC. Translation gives CASSQSRQRGGRYEQYF.

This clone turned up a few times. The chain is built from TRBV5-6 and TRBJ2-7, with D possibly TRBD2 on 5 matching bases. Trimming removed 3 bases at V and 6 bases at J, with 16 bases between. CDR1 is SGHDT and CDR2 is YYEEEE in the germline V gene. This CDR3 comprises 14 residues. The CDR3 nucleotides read TGTGCCAGCAGCTCCAACCTACTAGTCCTCGAGCAGTACTTC. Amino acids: CASSSNLLVLEQYF. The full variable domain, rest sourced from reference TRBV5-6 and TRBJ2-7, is DAGVTQSPTHLIKTRGQQVTLRCSPKSGHDTVSWYQQALGQGPQFIFQYYEEEERQRGNFPDRFSGHQFPNYSSELNVNALLLGDSALYLCASSSNLLVLEQYFGPGTRLTVT.

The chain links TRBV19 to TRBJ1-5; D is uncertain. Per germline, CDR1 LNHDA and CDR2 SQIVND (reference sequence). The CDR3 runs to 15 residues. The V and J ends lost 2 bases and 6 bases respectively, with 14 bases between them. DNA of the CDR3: TGTGCCAGTAGTATAATTGGCGGGGTGGGTCAGCCCCAGCATTTT. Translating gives CASSIIGGVGQPQHF.

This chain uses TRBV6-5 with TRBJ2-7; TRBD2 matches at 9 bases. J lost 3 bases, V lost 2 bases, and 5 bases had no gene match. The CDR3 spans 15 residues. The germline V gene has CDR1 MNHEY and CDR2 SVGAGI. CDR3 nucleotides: TGTGCCAGCAGTTACCGCGGGGGGGCATACTACGAGCAGTACTTC. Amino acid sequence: CASSYRGGAYYEQYF.

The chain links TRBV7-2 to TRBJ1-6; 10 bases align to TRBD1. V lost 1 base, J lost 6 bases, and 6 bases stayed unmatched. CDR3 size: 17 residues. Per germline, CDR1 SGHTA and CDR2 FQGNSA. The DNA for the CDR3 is TGTGCCAGCAGCTTAGTCGGGACAGGGGCCGTTAATTCACCCCTCCACTTT. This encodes CASSLVGTGAVNSPLHF.

CDR3 nucleotides: TGCGCCAGCAGCCGGGACTCTGGAAACACCATATATTTT. Protein product: CASSRDSGNTIYF. The chain joins TRBV5-1 to TRBJ1-3, with D uncertain. Germline values: CDR1 SGHRS, CDR2 YFSETQ. The CDR3 totals 13 residues. The V and J ends lost 4 bases and 0 bases respectively, with 5 bases between them. Based on the CDR3 plus reference TRBV5-1 and TRBJ1-3, the full variable domain is KAGVTQTPRYLIKTRGQQVTLSCSPISGHRSVSWYQQTPGQGLQFLFEYFSETQRNKGNFPGRFSGRQFSNSRSEMNVSTLELGDSALYLCASSRDSGNTIYFGEGSWLTVV.

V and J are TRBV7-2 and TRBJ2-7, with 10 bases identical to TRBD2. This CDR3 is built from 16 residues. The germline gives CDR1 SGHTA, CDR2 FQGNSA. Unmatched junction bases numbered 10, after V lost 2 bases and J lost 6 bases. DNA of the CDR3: TGTGCCAGCAGCTTATTTGGGGCTAGCGGGAGAGGCGAGCAGTACTTC. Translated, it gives CASSLFGASGRGEQYF.

DNA of the CDR3: TGTGCCAGCAGCTTGGGGCCAACCCAGGAGACCCAGTACTTC. Translated: CASSLGPTQETQYF. V usage is TRBV5-4 and J usage is TRBJ2-5; D not certain. Trimming removed 0 bases from V and 5 bases from J, with 11 bases in between. Germline CDR1 is SGHNT and CDR2 is YYREEE (reference sequence). The CDR3 contains 14 residues. Supplemented by reference TRBV5-4 and TRBJ2-5, the full variable domain reads ETGVTQSPTHLIKTRGQQVTLRCSSQSGHNTVSWYQQALGQGPQFIFQYYREEENGRGNFPPRFSGLQFPNYSSELNVNALELDDSALYLCASSLGPTQETQYFGPGTRLLVL.

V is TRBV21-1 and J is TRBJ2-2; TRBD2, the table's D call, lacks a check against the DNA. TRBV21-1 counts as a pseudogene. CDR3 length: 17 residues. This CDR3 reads CASGAGWRPGDTGELFF. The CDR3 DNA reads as TGTGCCAGCGGGGCTGGGTGGAGGCCGGGGGACACCGGGGAGCTGTTTTTT.

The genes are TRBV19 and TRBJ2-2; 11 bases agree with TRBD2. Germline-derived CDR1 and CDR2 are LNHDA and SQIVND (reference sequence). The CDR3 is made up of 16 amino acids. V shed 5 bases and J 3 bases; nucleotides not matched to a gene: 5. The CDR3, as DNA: TGTGCCAGTAGTGCCCGACTAGCGGGATACACCGGGGAGCTGTTTTTT. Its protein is CASSARLAGYTGELFF.